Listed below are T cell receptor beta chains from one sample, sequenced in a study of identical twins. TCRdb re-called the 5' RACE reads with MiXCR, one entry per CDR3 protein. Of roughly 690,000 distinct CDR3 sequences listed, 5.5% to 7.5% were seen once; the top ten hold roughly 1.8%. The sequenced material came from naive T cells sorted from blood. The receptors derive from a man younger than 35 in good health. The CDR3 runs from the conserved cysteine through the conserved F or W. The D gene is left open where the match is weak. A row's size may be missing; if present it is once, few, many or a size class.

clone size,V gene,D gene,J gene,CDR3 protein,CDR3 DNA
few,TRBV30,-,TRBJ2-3,CAWSETDTQYF,TGTGCCTGGAGTGAAACAGATACGCAGTATTTT
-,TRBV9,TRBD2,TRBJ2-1,CASSVDLRTSGRENEQFF,TGTGCCAGCAGCGTAGATCTCCGGACTAGCGGGAGAGAGAATGAGCAGTTCTTC
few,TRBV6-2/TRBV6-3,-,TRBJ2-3,CASSPPPADTQYF,TGTGCCAGCAGCCCTCCCCCGGCAGATACGCAGTATTTT
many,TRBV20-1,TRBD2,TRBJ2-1,CSARSIAGPLDEQFF,TGCAGTGCAAGGAGTATAGCGGGACCCTTGGATGAGCAGTTCTTC
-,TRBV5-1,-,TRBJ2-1,CASSLETPPNEQFF,TGCGCCAGCAGCTTGGAGACTCCCCCAAATGAGCAGTTCTTC
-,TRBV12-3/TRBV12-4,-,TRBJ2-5,CASTRRSEETQYF,TGTGCCAGCACCAGAAGGTCCGAAGAGACCCAGTACTTC
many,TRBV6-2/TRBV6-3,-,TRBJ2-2,CASSYPRENTGELFF,TGTGCCAGCAGTTACCCCAGGGAGAACACCGGGGAGCTGTTTTTT
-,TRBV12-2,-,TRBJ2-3,CASLIRVGTDTQYF,TGTGCAAGTCTAATCCGTGTGGGCACAGATACGCAGTATTTT
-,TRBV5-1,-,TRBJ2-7,CASSRLPTHVYEQYF,TGCGCCAGCAGCCGACTTCCCACACACGTGTACGAGCAGTACTTC
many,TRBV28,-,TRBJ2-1,CASSSRGGDEQFF,TGTGCCAGCAGTTCGAGGGGTGGGGATGAGCAGTTCTTC
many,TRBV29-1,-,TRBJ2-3,CSVNRDQSTDTQYF,TGCAGCGTTAACCGGGACCAAAGCACAGATACGCAGTATTTT
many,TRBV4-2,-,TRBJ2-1,CASSQLAVSSYNEQFF,TGTGCCAGCAGCCAGTTAGCGGTGAGCTCCTACAATGAGCAGTTCTTC
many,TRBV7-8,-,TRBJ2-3,CASSRAQFTDTQYF,TGTGCCAGCAGCCGGGCGCAGTTCACAGATACGCAGTATTTT
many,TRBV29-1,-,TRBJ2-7,CSVYVQGYEQYF,TGCAGCGTCTACGTCCAGGGATACGAGCAGTACTTC
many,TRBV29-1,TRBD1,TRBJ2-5,CSVEDFDRGETQYF,TGCAGCGTTGAAGATTTTGACAGGGGTGAGACCCAGTACTTC
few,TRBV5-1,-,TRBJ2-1,CASSLMSHEQFF,TGCGCCAGCAGCTTGATGAGCCATGAGCAGTTCTTC
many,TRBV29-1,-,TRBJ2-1,CSVDSPGGF,TGCAGCGTTGATAGTCCGGGTGGGTTC
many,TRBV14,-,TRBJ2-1,CASSQGVESSYNEQFF,TGTGCCAGCAGCCAAGGAGTGGAGAGCTCCTACAATGAGCAGTTCTTC
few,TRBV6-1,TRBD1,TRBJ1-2,CASSEVRDSRGYTF,TGTGCCAGCAGTGAAGTCCGGGACAGCCGGGGCTACACCTTC
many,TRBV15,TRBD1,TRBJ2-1,CATSRLRGPYNEQFF,TGTGCCACCAGCAGACTGAGGGGGCCCTACAATGAGCAGTTCTTC
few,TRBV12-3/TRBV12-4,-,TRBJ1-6,CASSSAWVEEPVESPLHF,TGTGCCAGCAGTTCCGCGTGGGTTGAGGAGCCGGTGGAGTCACCCCTCCACTTT
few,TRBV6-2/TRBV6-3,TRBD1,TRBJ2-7,CASSSGQVFYEQYF,TGTGCCAGCAGTTCAGGACAGGTATTCTACGAGCAGTACTTC
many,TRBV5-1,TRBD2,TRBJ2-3,CASTSPGLAIDTQYF,TGCGCCAGCACATCCCCGGGACTAGCTATAGATACGCAGTATTTT
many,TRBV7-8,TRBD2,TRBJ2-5,CASSYSSGRYQETQYF,TGTGCCAGCAGCTACTCTAGCGGCCGGTACCAAGAGACCCAGTACTTC
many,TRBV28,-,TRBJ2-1,CASSQLGLGYNEQFF,TGTGCCAGCAGCCAGCTCGGGTTGGGGTACAATGAGCAGTTCTTC
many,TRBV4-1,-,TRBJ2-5,CASSPPPGYQETQYF,TGCGCCAGCAGCCCGCCCCCAGGGTACCAAGAGACCCAGTACTTC
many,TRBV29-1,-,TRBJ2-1,CSVLGGRSNEQFF,TGCAGCGTTTTAGGAGGGAGGAGCAATGAGCAGTTCTTC
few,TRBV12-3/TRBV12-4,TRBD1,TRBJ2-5,CASTLSWDRRETQYF,TGTGCCAGCACCCTCAGTTGGGACAGGAGGGAGACCCAGTACTTC
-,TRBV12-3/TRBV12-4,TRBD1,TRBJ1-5,CASRWDRDQPQHF,TGTGCCAGCAGATGGGACAGGGATCAGCCCCAGCATTTT
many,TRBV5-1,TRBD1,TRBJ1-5,CASSLGQNQPQHF,TGTGCCAGCAGCCTGGGACAGAATCAGCCCCAGCATTTT
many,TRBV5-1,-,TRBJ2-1,CASRGGKNNEQFF,TGCGCCAGCAGGGGGGGTAAAAACAATGAGCAGTTCTTC
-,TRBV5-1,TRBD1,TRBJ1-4,CASSRTGYGEKLFF,TGCGCCAGCAGCAGGACAGGGTATGGTGAAAAACTGTTTTTT
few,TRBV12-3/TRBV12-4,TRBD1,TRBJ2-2,CASRSPGQGNTGELFF,TGTGCCAGCAGGAGCCCGGGACAGGGGAACACCGGGGAGCTGTTTTTT
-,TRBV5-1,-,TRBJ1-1,CASSSQGRFGDGFF,TGCGCCAGCAGCTCCCAGGGGAGGTTTGGGGATGGTTTCTTT
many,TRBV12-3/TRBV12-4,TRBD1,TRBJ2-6,CASSLRQGARSGANVLTF,TGTGCCAGCAGTCTCCGACAGGGGGCCCGATCTGGGGCCAACGTCCTGACTTTC
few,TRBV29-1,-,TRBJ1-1,CSARMAVGGPEAFF,TGCAGCGCCCGAATGGCAGTCGGAGGACCTGAAGCTTTCTTT
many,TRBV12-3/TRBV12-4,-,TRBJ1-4,CASSLAATNEKLFF,TGTGCCAGCAGCCTGGCAGCAACTAATGAAAAACTGTTTTTT
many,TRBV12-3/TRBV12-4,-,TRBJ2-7,CASSFEGLDEQYF,TGTGCCAGCAGTTTCGAGGGTTTAGACGAGCAGTACTTC
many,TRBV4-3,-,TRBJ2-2,CASSQLRTGELFF,TGCGCCAGCAGCCAGCTTAGAACCGGGGAGCTGTTTTTT
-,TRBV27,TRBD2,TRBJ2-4,CASKTDGGRARNIQYF,TGTGCCAGCAAAACTGATGGCGGGAGGGCCCGCAACATTCAGTACTTC
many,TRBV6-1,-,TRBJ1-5,CASSEDEQPQHF,TGTGCCAGCAGTGAAGACGAACAGCCCCAGCATTTT
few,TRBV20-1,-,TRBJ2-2,CSARVAGVGNTGELFF,TGCAGTGCTAGAGTGGCAGGGGTTGGGAACACCGGGGAGCTGTTTTTT
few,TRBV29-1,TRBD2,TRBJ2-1,CSFRDYHNEQFF,TGCAGCTTCCGGGACTATCACAATGAGCAGTTCTTC
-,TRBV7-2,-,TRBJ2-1,CASGTRAWNEQFF,TGTGCCAGCGGCACCAGGGCCTGGAATGAGCAGTTCTTC
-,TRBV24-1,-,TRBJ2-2,CATSDPGDSTGELFF,TGTGCCACCAGTGACCCTGGGGATAGCACTGGGGAGCTGTTTTTT
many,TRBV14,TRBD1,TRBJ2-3,CASSHLGTDSTDTQYF,TGTGCCAGCAGCCACCTGGGGACAGATAGCACAGATACGCAGTATTTT
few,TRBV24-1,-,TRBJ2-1,CATSGGSLNEQFF,TGTGCCACCAGTGGAGGGAGTCTGAATGAGCAGTTCTTC
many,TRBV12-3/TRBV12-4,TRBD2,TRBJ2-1,CASSLVAGGPYEQFF,TGTGCCAGCAGTTTAGTAGCGGGAGGGCCCTATGAGCAGTTCTTC
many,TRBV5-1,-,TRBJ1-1,CASSSGDVPGTEAFF,TGCGCCAGCAGCTCCGGGGACGTCCCAGGCACTGAAGCTTTCTTT
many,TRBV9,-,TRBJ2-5,CASSFSGTHQETQYF,TGTGCCAGCAGCTTTTCCGGGACGCACCAAGAGACCCAGTACTTC
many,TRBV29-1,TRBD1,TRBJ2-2,CSAETGGPTGELFF,TGCAGCGCAGAGACAGGGGGCCCCACCGGGGAGCTGTTTTTT
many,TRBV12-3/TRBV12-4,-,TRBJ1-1,CASSQRAGNTEAFF,TGTGCCAGCAGCCAAAGGGCGGGCAACACTGAAGCTTTCTTT
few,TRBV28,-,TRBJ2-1,CASGRLLGVYYNEQFF,TGTGCCAGCGGAAGATTGCTAGGTGTATACTACAATGAGCAGTTCTTC
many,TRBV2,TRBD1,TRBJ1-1,CASIGQGDFGAFF,TGTGCCAGCATCGGACAGGGTGACTTTGGGGCTTTCTTT
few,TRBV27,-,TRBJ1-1,CASSPRYPWDTEAFF,TGTGCCAGCAGCCCACGGTATCCCTGGGACACTGAAGCTTTCTTT
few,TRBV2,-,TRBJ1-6,CASSGVERPLHF,TGTGCCAGCAGTGGCGTCGAAAGACCCCTCCACTTT
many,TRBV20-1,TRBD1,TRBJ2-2,CSAPRDRGAGELFF,TGCAGTGCTCCTCGGGACAGGGGGGCCGGGGAGCTGTTTTTT
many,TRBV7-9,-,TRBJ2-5,CASSLGYMGEETQYF,TGTGCCAGCAGCTTAGGTTATATGGGTGAGGAGACCCAGTACTTC
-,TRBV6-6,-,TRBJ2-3,CASSQQPDTQYF,TGTGCCAGCAGTCAACAACCAGATACGCAGTATTTT